The 24 T cell receptor beta chains below were found in one sample sequenced in a study of blood T cell repertoires in COVID-19. Method: immunoSEQ multiplex PCR; TCRdb's copy keeps in-frame clones and lacks some. The table records approximately 290,000 clones, 80% to 90% of them present only once. The source material was peripheral blood. These TCRs come from a man aged 25-45 years with acute or convalescent COVID-19.

V and J are TRBV28 and TRBJ2-2; 7 nucleotides agree with TRBD1. Losses at the gene ends were 11 bases for V and 4 bases for J; bases not matched to a gene: 7. In germline, CDR1 is MDHEN, CDR2 SYDVKM. The CDR3 is made up of 13 amino acids. DNA of the CDR3: TGTGCCGGCTCTACAGGGGTCACCGGGGAGCTGTTTTTT. Residues: CAGSTGVTGELFF.

The CDR3 coding sequence is TGTGCCAGCAGCTACCGACGGCGGGCGGAGACCCAGTACTTC. Protein: CASSYRRRAETQYF. The chain is built from TRBV3-1 (or the pseudogene TRBV3-2) and TRBJ2-5; perhaps TRBD2 as D (5 bases). The CDR3 spans 14 residues. Trimming pared 5 bases from V and 5 bases from J, leaving 15 bases between. Germline-derived CDR1 and CDR2 are LGHDT and YNNKEL (reference sequence).

Written as DNA, the CDR3 is TGTGCCACCAGTCCCACTCGACAGGTTCTACGGAACACTGAAGCTTTCTTT. It is translated as CATSPTRQVLRNTEAFF. The chain has TRBV15 and TRBJ1-1; D possibly corresponds to TRBD1 (6 bases). The CDR3 length is 17 residues. CDR1 and CDR2 (germline): LNHNV, YYDKDF (reference sequence). Trimming took off 6 bases at V and 1 base at J, with 21 bases between the two ends.

The rearrangement links TRBV5-1 to TRBJ1-2; D ambiguous. CDR3 length: 14 amino acids. The germline V and J ends were trimmed by 0 bases and 0 bases, with 6 bases remaining between them. Germline assignment: CDR1 SGHRS and CDR2 YFSETQ. CDR3 nucleotide sequence: TGCGCCAGCAGCTTGGCCCCCACTAACTATGGCTACACCTTC. It specifies CASSLAPTNYGYTF. Looking up the rest from reference TRBV5-1 and TRBJ1-2 gives the full variable domain: KAGVTQTPRYLIKTRGQQVTLSCSPISGHRSVSWYQQTPGQGLQFLFEYFSETQRNKGNFPGRFSGRQFSNSRSEMNVSTLELGDSALYLCASSLAPTNYGYTFGSGTRLTVV.

This chain uses TRBV9 with TRBJ2-3; perhaps TRBD1 as D (5 bases). Germline CDR1 is SGDLS and CDR2 is YYNGEE. The CDR3 consists of 16 residues. V was shortened by 1 base and J by 2 bases, with 14 bases between the two germline ends. The CDR3 coding sequence is TGTGCCAGCAGCGTATATGGAAAGGGGTACACAGATACGCAGTATTTT. Its protein product is CASSVYGKGYTDTQYF.

This chain links TRBV6-5 with TRBJ2-3; D not certain. The CDR3 totals 12 residues. The V gene's germline CDR1 is MNHEY and CDR2 SVGAGI. With 2 bases removed from V and 6 bases from J, the gap between germline ends came to 6 bases. The CDR3 is CASSYNGDTQYF. The CDR3 DNA reads TGTGCCAGCAGTTACAACGGGGATACGCAGTATTTT.

This rearrangement joins TRBV19 to TRBJ1-5; D uncertain. The V end lost 4 bases, the J end lost 5 bases, and 9 bases lay between the germline ends. Germline CDR1 reads LNHDA; CDR2 reads SQIVND (reference sequence). The CDR3 is 13 residues long. The CDR3 protein is CASSRGFYQPQHF. The CDR3, as DNA: TGTGCCAGTAGTAGAGGATTTTATCAGCCCCAGCATTTT.

This clone was picked up one time. This chain joins TRBV6-5 and TRBJ1-1; a possible D gene is TRBD1 (5 bases). CDR1 is MNHEY and CDR2 is SVGAGI in the germline V gene. V was trimmed by 4 bases and J by 2 bases, leaving 11 bases between them. CDR3 length: 14 residues. CDR3 DNA: TGTGCCAGCAGTTGGGGCTTAACCAACACTGAAGCTTTCTTT. Its protein product is CASSWGLTNTEAFF.

The chain joins TRBV6-1 to TRBJ2-7, with D uncertain. The V gene lost 0 bases and the J gene lost 3 bases, with 9 bases spanning the gap. The CDR3 length is 14 residues. Germline V gene data show CDR1 as MNHNS and CDR2 as SASEGT. The CDR3, as DNA: TGTGCCAGCAGTGAAGCCCTATCTTTCTACGAGCAGTACTTC. Translation: CASSEALSFYEQYF.

V and J are TRBV19 and TRBJ2-2, with TRBD1 identical over 9 bases. This CDR3 has 14 residues. V dropped 8 bases and J dropped 2; count of bases not matched to a gene: 3. Germline CDR1 reads LNHDA; CDR2 reads SQIVND (reference sequence). The CDR3 spells CASRTGDNTGELFF. The CDR3 DNA sequence: TGTGCCAGTCGGACAGGGGACAACACCGGGGAGCTGTTTTTT.

The chain carries TRBV6-6 and TRBJ2-2; the match to TRBD1 covers 8 bases. The CDR3 contains 15 residues. The V and J ends lost 10 bases and 5 bases, in that order; junction bases with no gene match: 12. Germline CDR1 MNHNY, CDR2 SVGAGI (reference sequence). DNA for the CDR3: TGTGCCACGAAACCAGGGGGCTCTAGTACCGGGGAGCTGTTTTTT. Translation gives CATKPGGSSTGELFF.

This clone was observed a few times. V is TRBV5-6 and J is TRBJ2-7; TRBD2 agrees at 8 bases. CDR1 and CDR2 from the germline V gene are SGHDT and YYEEEE. V dropped 4 bases and J dropped 4; count of bases not matched to a gene: 10. This CDR3 is 15 amino acids long. The CDR3 region is CASSPVTGTSYEQYF. The CDR3 DNA is TGTGCCAGCAGCCCGGTGACCGGGACTAGTTACGAGCAGTACTTC.

The chain carries TRBV4-1 and TRBJ2-1; a weak D match, TRBD2 (5 bases). The germline V gene encodes CDR1 MGHRA and CDR2 YSYEKL. V lost 3 bases, J lost 1 base, and 19 bases lay in between. The CDR3 extends over 18 amino acids. The chain's CDR3 is CASSHRLADPNSYNEQFF. DNA for the CDR3: TGCGCCAGCAGCCACAGGCTAGCAGACCCCAATTCCTACAATGAGCAGTTCTTC.

V is TRBV27 and J is TRBJ1-5, with 7 bases fitting TRBD1. The junction had 14 bases not matched to a gene; V was cut back by 7 bases and J by 5 bases. This CDR3 is 16 amino acids long. The germline gives CDR1 MNHEY, CDR2 SMNVEV (reference sequence). The CDR3: CASTFRWTGVDQPQHF. The CDR3 bases are TGTGCCAGCACCTTTCGATGGACAGGTGTTGATCAGCCCCAGCATTTT.

V is TRBV30 and J is TRBJ2-1, with TRBD2 matching over 9 bases. This CDR3 has 19 amino acids. Germline assignment: CDR1 GTSNPN and CDR2 SVGIG (reference sequence). With 2 bases clipped from V and 9 bases from J, the junction kept 23 bases outside the gene matches. The DNA of the CDR3 is TGTGCCTGGAGTTTAGGCCGGACAGCCTGGGGCGGGGGGGTACGTGAGCAGTTCTTC. Residues: CAWSLGRTAWGGGVREQFF.

This clone came up a few times. The V call is TRBV6-5, the J call TRBJ2-7; the D gene is possibly TRBD2 (5 bases). Trimming cost V 8 bases and J 9 bases, with 17 bases left between them. CDR3 length: 12 amino acids. CDR1 is MNHEY, CDR2 SVGAGI, per germline. CDR3 sequence (DNA): TGTGCCAGCGGAGGACGGACTTCTCTGCAGTACTTC. It encodes CASGGRTSLQYF.

The chain recombines TRBV5-1 with TRBJ2-7, with TRBD1 as a possible D gene (5 bases). The germline CDR1 and CDR2 sequences are SGHRS and YFSETQ. V lost 2 bases and J lost 0, with 12 bases in between. CDR3 length: 15 residues. In DNA form, the CDR3 reads TGCGCCAGCAGCTTAAAGGGGATCGGCTCCTACGAGCAGTACTTC. Its translation: CASSLKGIGSYEQYF.

In this sample, this clone turned up once. The rearrangement joins TRBV7-6 to TRBJ1-2, with a weak D call TRBD1 (6 bases). Deletions cut 4 bases from V and 7 bases from J, with 19 bases between. This CDR3 spans 15 amino acids. Germline lookup yields CDR1 SGHVS and CDR2 FNYEAQ. CDR3 nucleotide sequence: TGTGCCAGCAGCTCCGGGACACAGGGTAGTCGTGGCTACACCTTC. This codes for CASSSGTQGSRGYTF.

This sequence joins TRBV5-1 and TRBJ2-5; D possibly corresponds to TRBD1 (5 bases). From germline, CDR1 is SGHRS and CDR2 YFSETQ. Trimming removed 0 bases from V and 4 bases from J, with 13 bases in between. The CDR3 covers 15 residues. The CDR3 DNA sequence: TGCGCCAGCAGCTTGGCGGTCGGTGGGGCAGAGACCCAGTACTTC. Its protein product is CASSLAVGGAETQYF.

The V call is TRBV27, the J call TRBJ2-3; tentative D call: TRBD1 (6 bases). This CDR3 is 14 amino acids long. Germline V lookup: CDR1 MNHEY, CDR2 SMNVEV (reference sequence). The germline V and J ends were trimmed by 2 bases and 3 bases, with 9 bases remaining between them. CDR3 sequence (DNA): TGTGCCAGCAGTTTAAGGGGGATTACAGATACGCAGTATTTT. Translating it yields CASSLRGITDTQYF.

The chain combines TRBV21-1 with TRBJ1-1; the tabulated D call, TRBD1, remains unverified against the DNA. TRBV21-1 is shown as a pseudogene. CDR3 size: 15 residues. The CDR3 region is CASGLPGQGPLQAFF. CDR3 nucleotides: TGTGCCAGCGGACTCCCGGGACAGGGGCCTCTACAAGCTTTCTTT.

The rearrangement links TRBV5-4 to TRBJ2-3; 9 positions agree with TRBD2. The CDR3 has 15 amino acids. Germline assignment: CDR1 SGHNT and CDR2 YYREEE (reference sequence). The V segment lost 4 bases and the J segment 5 bases; nucleotides outside the gene matches: 8. The CDR3 DNA follows: TGTGCCAGCAGCCCGAGCGGGAGGCTCAGAGATACGCAGTATTTT. This translates into CASSPSGRLRDTQYF.

CDR3 residues: CAISEEGRREDTQYF. CDR3 coding DNA: TGTGCCATCAGTGAAGAGGGCCGTCGGGAAGATACGCAGTATTTT. The chain is built from TRBV10-3 and TRBJ2-3, with D possibly matching TRBD2 (5 bases). Germline V gives CDR1 ENHRY, CDR2 SYGVKD. Trimming removed 3 bases from V and 5 bases from J, with 15 bases in between. CDR3 length: 15 amino acids.

This rearrangement joins TRBV5-1 to TRBJ1-2, with a weak D call TRBD1 (6 bases). Looked up from germline, CDR1 is SGHRS and CDR2 is YFSETQ. This CDR3 region has 14 residues. V dropped 3 bases and J dropped 1 base, with 10 bases sitting between them. CDR3 coding DNA: TGCGCCAGCAGCTGGGGGGGCGATAACTATGGCTACACCTTC. Translation: CASSWGGDNYGYTF.